The rows below give T cell receptor beta chains drawn from one sample of a study of cytomegalovirus exposure and HLA in healthy donors. Using immunoSEQ multiplex PCR, the repertoire was profiled, and TCRdb retains in-frame clones only, with some absent. Here the sample table reports 150,000 or so clones. Sequenced sample: PBMCs. The source is a woman in her fifties or sixties in good health and CMV-seronegative. Each CDR3 is given with its conserved first and last residue. The D gene is left open where the match is weak.

.	TRBV7-8	TRBJ1-4	CASSLDFGVQSEKLFF	TGTGCCAGCAGCTTAGATTTTGGCGTACAGAGTGAAAAACTGTTTTTT
TRBD1	TRBV7-8	TRBJ2-1	CASSLETGDHNEQFF	TGTGCCAGCAGCTTAGAGACAGGGGACCACAATGAGCAGTTCTTC
TRBD2	TRBV9	TRBJ2-1	CASSVGGAGSAYNEQFF	TGTGCCAGCAGCGTAGGGGGAGCGGGATCTGCCTACAATGAGCAGTTCTTC
TRBD1	TRBV13	TRBJ1-6	CASSTRTGDSSPLHF	TGTGCCAGCAGCACAAGGACAGGGGATAGTTCACCCCTCCACTTT
.	TRBV18	TRBJ1-1	CASSPPDRLNTEAFF	TGTGCCAGCTCACCACCCGACAGACTGAACACTGAAGCTTTCTTT
TRBD1	TRBV7-9	TRBJ2-2	CAAWETGVSGELFF	TGTGCCGCATGGGAGACAGGGGTTTCCGGGGAGCTGTTTTTT
.	TRBV7-9	TRBJ2-7	CASSLLETEQYF	TGTGCCAGCAGCTTATTGGAGACGGAGCAGTACTTC
.	TRBV1	TRBJ2-7	CTSSQGLAGDYEQYF	TGCACCAGCAGCCAAGGGCTAGCGGGAGACTACGAGCAGTACTTC
.	TRBV18	TRBJ2-2	CASSLQVTTGELFF	TGTGCCAGCTCACTTCAGGTTACCACCGGGGAGCTGTTTTTT
TRBD2	TRBV5-4	TRBJ2-3	CASSLPGLAGTDTQYF	TGTGCCAGCAGCCTCCCGGGACTAGCTGGTACAGATACGCAGTATTTT
TRBD2	TRBV20-1	TRBJ2-1	CSAILANEQFF	TGCAGTGCTATACTAGCGAATGAGCAGTTCTTC
.	TRBV5-6	TRBJ2-7	CASSSPGSPQYF	TGTGCCAGCAGCTCCCCAGGGTCCCCGCAGTACTTC
TRBD1	TRBV7-7	TRBJ2-1	CASSPGQGGNEQFF	TGTGCCAGCAGCCCGGGACAGGGAGGGAATGAGCAGTTCTTC
TRBD2	TRBV5-4	TRBJ2-2	CASSLASGGGAPGELFF	TGTGCCAGCAGCTTGGCCTCGGGCGGGGGGGCCCCCGGGGAGCTGTTTTTT
.	TRBV6-5	TRBJ1-1	CASSSPGWGWAAFF	TGTGCCAGCAGTTCCCCGGGGTGGGGTTGGGCGGCTTTCTTT
.	TRBV29-1	TRBJ2-7	CSVEDLSEQYF	TGCAGCGTTGAAGATCTGAGCGAGCAGTACTTC
TRBD1	TRBV4-1	TRBJ1-2	CASSRQGADYGYTF	TGCGCCAGCAGTCGACAGGGGGCCGACTATGGCTACACCTTC
.	TRBV12-5	TRBJ1-1	CASGLPSDSVNTEAFF	TGTGCTAGTGGTTTGCCCTCGGACAGCGTGAACACTGAAGCTTTCTTT
TRBD2	TRBV5-4	TRBJ2-2	CASSSASGGADTGELFF	TGTGCCAGCAGTTCAGCTAGCGGGGGGGCAGACACCGGGGAGCTGTTTTTT
.	TRBV5-4	TRBJ2-7	CASSLRDEQYF	TGTGCCAGCAGCCTCCGGGACGAGCAGTACTTC
TRBD1	TRBV5-4	TRBJ2-7	CASSTGTGVYEQYF	TGTGCCAGCAGTACCGGGACAGGAGTCTACGAGCAGTACTTC
.	TRBV7-9	TRBJ1-2	CASSLEDQGGYGYTF	TGTGCCAGCAGCTTAGAGGACCAGGGTGGTTATGGCTACACCTTC
TRBD2	TRBV10-3	TRBJ2-3	CAISSGGTATDTQYF	TGTGCCATCAGTAGCGGGGGGACTGCCACAGATACGCAGTATTTT
.	TRBV6-6	TRBJ2-3	CASSQAGNTQYF	TGTGCCAGCAGCCAGGCCGGGAATACGCAGTATTTT
.	TRBV6-1	TRBJ2-5	CASSVLVALKETQYF	TGTGCCAGCAGTGTGTTGGTGGCTTTAAAAGAGACCCAGTACTTC
.	TRBV6-6	TRBJ2-5	CASTGQVQETQYF	TGTGCCAGCACCGGACAAGTCCAAGAGACCCAGTACTTC
.	TRBV30	TRBJ1-6	CAWNPREGSPLHF	TGTGCCTGGAACCCCAGGGAGGGGTCACCCCTCCACTTT
.	TRBV7-2	TRBJ1-6	CASSLGYQGPSF	TGTGCCAGCAGCTTAGGGTATCAGGGTCCCTCCTTT
.	TRBV7-8	TRBJ1-1	CASSFYRTGNTEAFF	TGTGCCAGCAGCTTTTACCGGACGGGAAACACTGAAGCTTTCTTT
TRBD2	TRBV10-3	TRBJ2-7	CAISEPGGSSYEQYF	TGTGCCATCAGTGAGCCGGGAGGGAGCTCCTACGAGCAGTACTTC
.	TRBV7-2	TRBJ2-3	CASSIRRGIGTDTQYF	TGTGCCAGCAGTATTAGAAGGGGCATAGGCACAGATACGCAGTATTTT
TRBD2	TRBV30	TRBJ2-1	CAWSVGLAGHYNEQFF	TGTGCCTGGAGTGTAGGCCTAGCGGGGCACTACAATGAGCAGTTCTTC
.	TRBV27	TRBJ1-3	CASSKTRQSGSGNTIYF	TGTGCCAGCAGTAAAACGAGACAGTCCGGCTCTGGAAACACCATATATTTT
TRBD2	TRBV7-9	TRBJ2-1	CASSSIRVAGGGNEQFF	TGTGCCAGCAGCTCAATCCGGGTGGCGGGAGGGGGAAATGAGCAGTTCTTC
.	TRBV7-2	TRBJ1-6	CASSFGRGNSPLHF	TGTGCCAGCAGCTTTGGCAGGGGAAATTCACCCCTCCACTTT
.	TRBV7-2	TRBJ2-5	CASSSGQSQTQYF	TGTGCCAGCAGCAGCGGTCAATCGCAGACCCAGTACTTC
.	TRBV10-1	TRBJ2-5	CASSAGTQEETQYF	TGCGCCAGCAGTGCCGGGACACAAGAAGAGACCCAGTACTTC
.	TRBV2	TRBJ1-2	CASTYSTGLYGYTF	TGTGCCAGCACTTACAGTACGGGGTTATATGGCTACACCTTC
TRBD1	TRBV4-1	TRBJ2-7	CASSHKGQGGYEQYF	TGCGCCAGCAGCCATAAGGGACAGGGAGGGTACGAGCAGTACTTC
TRBD1	TRBV2	TRBJ2-7	CASSAGTGGYEQYF	TGTGCCAGCAGTGCTGGGACAGGAGGGTACGAGCAGTACTTC
TRBD1	TRBV7-9	TRBJ2-3	CASSLHRDRGRDTQYF	TGTGCCAGCAGCTTACACCGGGACAGGGGGCGGGATACGCAGTATTTT
TRBD2	TRBV11-3	TRBJ2-1	CASSFGSGGGYNEQFF	TGTGCCAGCAGCTTCGGGAGCGGGGGAGGCTACAATGAGCAGTTCTTC
.	TRBV6-6	TRBJ2-5	CASSGLTGQETQYF	TGTGCCAGCAGCGGGTTGACAGGACAAGAGACCCAGTACTTC
.	TRBV19	TRBJ1-3	CASSVRDIPNNTIYF	TGTGCCAGTAGTGTCAGGGACATCCCGAACAACACCATATATTTT
TRBD1	TRBV11-2	TRBJ1-1	CASSSHRQGLYTEAFF	TGTGCCAGCAGCTCCCATAGACAGGGCTTGTACACTGAAGCTTTCTTT
TRBD2	TRBV9	TRBJ2-1	CASSVGVAGESYNEQFF	TGTGCCAGCAGCGTAGGGGTAGCGGGAGAATCCTACAATGAGCAGTTCTTC
TRBD1	TRBV15	TRBJ2-1	CATSRGRGRGSYNEQFF	TGTGCCACCAGCAGAGGACGGGGCAGGGGGTCCTACAATGAGCAGTTCTTC
TRBD1	TRBV7-3	TRBJ2-1	CASSFGQGIYEQFF	TGTGCCAGCAGCTTTGGACAGGGGATCTACGAGCAGTTCTTC
TRBD2	TRBV10-3	TRBJ2-7	CAINGGTSGNYGEQYF	TGTGCCATCAATGGGGGGACTAGCGGAAATTATGGCGAGCAGTACTTC
.	TRBV6-6	TRBJ1-3	CASSYFPGGAGNTIYF	TGTGCCAGCAGTTACTTCCCCGGGGGGGCTGGAAACACCATATATTTT
.	TRBV2	TRBJ2-1	CASSSDTYNEQFF	TGTGCCAGCAGTTCCGACACCTACAATGAGCAGTTCTTC
TRBD1	TRBV29-1	TRBJ2-7	CSVGGQGASEQYF	TGCAGCGTTGGGGGACAGGGGGCTTCCGAGCAGTACTTC
.	TRBV4-3	TRBJ1-6	CASSQDPGDSLHF	TGCGCCAGCAGCCAAGACCCCGGGGACTCCCTCCACTTT